Each of the 30 T cell receptor beta chains below was sequenced from the same sample in a study of blood T cell repertoires in COVID-19. The method was immunoSEQ multiplex PCR; TCRdb's version includes in-frame clones alone and lacks a portion of them. The sample contains 300,000 to 400,000 clones, 88% of which appear only once. Sequences were obtained from peripheral blood. Source of these receptors: a woman aged 50 to 60 with active or convalescent COVID-19.

The V gene is TRBV2, the J gene TRBJ1-1, with TRBD1 as a possible D gene (6 bases). Looked up from germline, CDR1 is SNHLY and CDR2 is FYNNEI. Trimming pared 5 bases from V and 1 base from J, leaving 17 bases between. The CDR3 spans 16 residues. Here the CDR3 reads CASSPPPDRRNTEAFF. CDR3 sequence (DNA): TGTGCCAGCAGTCCTCCTCCTGACAGGAGGAACACTGAAGCTTTCTTT.

The chain combines TRBV7-9 with TRBJ2-7, with D perhaps TRBD2 (6 bases). The V end was cut by 5 bases, the J end by 3 bases, with 8 bases between. There are 12 residues in the CDR3. Germline CDR1 SEHNR, CDR2 FQNEAQ (reference sequence). The CDR3 protein is CASSVGSYEQYF. The CDR3 DNA reads TGTGCCAGCAGCGTCGGGAGCTACGAGCAGTACTTC.

This CDR3 is CASSIAPGSNQPQHF. CDR3 nucleotides: TGTGCCAGTAGTATAGCGCCGGGGAGCAATCAGCCCCAGCATTTT. V usage is TRBV19 and J usage is TRBJ1-5; D not resolved. The germline V gene has CDR1 LNHDA and CDR2 SQIVND (reference sequence). Trimming removed 1 base from V and 1 base from J, with 8 bases in between. This CDR3 contains 15 residues.

The V gene is TRBV19, the J gene TRBJ2-2; TRBD1 matches at 7 bases. The CDR3 covers 15 residues. J gave up 3 bases and V 4 bases, and 5 bases lay outside the gene matches. The germline V gene has CDR1 LNHDA and CDR2 SQIVND (reference sequence). The chain's CDR3 is CASSTGTVDTGELFF. CDR3 DNA: TGTGCCAGTAGTACCGGGACAGTGGACACCGGGGAGCTGTTTTTT.

This clone was picked up one time. The chain recombines TRBV5-5 with TRBJ1-1; TRBD1 is a possible D gene (5 bases). The germline CDR1 and CDR2 sequences are SGHKS and YYEKEE (reference sequence). The CDR3 is 15 residues long. Trimming took off 1 base at V and 1 base at J, with 11 bases between the two ends. The CDR3 DNA reads as TGTGCCAGCAGCTTGATCGGCGGGGCGAACACTGAAGCTTTCTTT. It yields the protein CASSLIGGANTEAFF.

This clone was recorded only once. V and J are TRBV4-3 and TRBJ2-7; D ambiguous. Trimming took 0 bases from V and 6 from J, leaving 12 bases between them. Germline V gene sequence: CDR1 LGHNA, CDR2 YSLEER. This CDR3 is 14 amino acids long. The CDR3 protein is CASSQDYNRGEQYF. DNA for the CDR3: TGCGCCAGCAGCCAAGATTATAATAGAGGCGAGCAGTACTTC.

This clone has more than one count but fewer than ten. In nucleotides, the CDR3 is TGCGCCAGCAGCCCGTCGGAGGGTCCTAATTCACCCCTCCACTTT. Translating it yields CASSPSEGPNSPLHF. The chain has TRBV5-1 and TRBJ1-6; D not resolved. Germline CDR1 reads SGHRS; CDR2 reads YFSETQ. Trimming removed 4 bases at V and 6 bases at J, with 14 bases between. There are 15 residues in the CDR3.

CDR3 bases: TGTGCCAGCAGCGCTAGCGGGGGGGCCCTGAATGAGCAGTTCTTC. Translated, it gives CASSASGGALNEQFF. This sequence joins TRBV9 and TRBJ2-1; TRBD2 agrees at 12 bases. Germline CDR1 is SGDLS and CDR2 is YYNGEE. The CDR3 has 15 amino acids. The V gene end was trimmed by 3 bases and the J gene end by 7 bases; junction bases not matched to a gene: 5.

CDR3 DNA sequence: TGTGCCAGTAGTATACTAGCGGGGTACAATGAGCAGTTCTTC. It yields the protein CASSILAGYNEQFF. This rearrangement joins TRBV19 to TRBJ2-1, with 9 nucleotides matching TRBD2. The CDR3 is made up of 14 amino acids. V shed 2 bases and J 4 bases; nucleotides not matched to a gene: 0. Germline-derived CDR1 and CDR2 are LNHDA and SQIVND (reference sequence).

V is TRBV19 and J is TRBJ2-2, with TRBD2 as a possible D gene (6 bases). Germline CDR1 is LNHDA and CDR2 is SQIVND (reference sequence). With 7 bases removed from V and 7 bases from J, the gap between germline ends came to 10 bases. The CDR3 length is 12 residues. The CDR3 is CASKPGGGELFF. DNA of the CDR3: TGTGCCAGTAAGCCCGGGGGCGGGGAGCTGTTTTTT.

The genes are TRBV15 and TRBJ1-4; D possibly corresponds to TRBD1 (6 bases). Germline assignment: CDR1 LNHNV and CDR2 YYDKDF (reference sequence). This CDR3 comprises 15 residues. Trimming removed 5 bases at V and 1 base at J, with 11 bases between. CDR3 protein: CATSHQQGTNEKLFF. The CDR3 nucleotides read TGTGCCACCAGCCACCAACAGGGAACTAATGAAAAACTGTTTTTT.

The rearrangement links TRBV5-4 to TRBJ2-3; TRBD2 aligns across 9 bases. J lost 4 bases, V lost 7 bases, and 10 bases had no gene match. Germline assignment: CDR1 SGHNT and CDR2 YYREEE (reference sequence). The CDR3 spans 15 residues. CDR3 sequence reads: CASGTRGRGADTQYF. In DNA, the CDR3 is TGTGCCAGCGGAACCCGCGGGAGGGGGGCAGATACGCAGTATTTT.

The chain employs TRBV19 and TRBJ2-7, with TRBD2 matching 10 bases. V gave up 3 bases and J gave up 3 bases; unmatched junction bases: 2. The CDR3 sequence is 14 residues long. The germline V gene encodes CDR1 LNHDA and CDR2 SQIVND (reference sequence). The CDR3 DNA is TGTGCCAGTAGTATGGGGACTAGCGTCTACGAGCAGTACTTC. Amino acid sequence: CASSMGTSVYEQYF. Full variable domain (rest looked up from reference TRBV19 and TRBJ2-7): DGGITQSPKYLFRKEGQNVTLSCEQNLNHDAMYWYRQDPGQGLRLIYYSQIVNDFQKGDIAEGYSVSREKKESFPLTVTSAQKNPTAFYLCASSMGTSVYEQYFGPGTRLTVT.

The rearrangement uses TRBV19 and TRBJ2-7; 9 bases agree with TRBD1. V lost 4 bases, J lost 5 bases, and 6 bases stayed unmatched. The CDR3 is 14 amino acids. Germline-derived CDR1 and CDR2 are LNHDA and SQIVND (reference sequence). The CDR3 sequence: CASSRGQGTNEQYF. In DNA, the CDR3 is TGTGCCAGTAGTAGGGGACAGGGAACCAACGAGCAGTACTTC.

The gene calls are TRBV7-9 and TRBJ1-2, with a possible D match to TRBD1 (5 bases). The CDR3 is 14 amino acids. Between the trimmed V and J ends, which lost 3 bases and 4 bases, there was a span of 12 bases. Germline loops: CDR1 SEHNR, CDR2 FQNEAQ (reference sequence). The CDR3 loop is CASSLGTDVYGYTF. Written as DNA, the CDR3 is TGTGCCAGCAGCTTGGGGACTGACGTCTATGGCTACACCTTC.

The V call is TRBV5-5, the J call TRBJ2-4; TRBD2 aligns across 9 bases. Trimming at V came to 0 bases and at J to 3 bases, leaving 7 bases not matched to a gene. Germline CDR1 SGHKS, CDR2 YYEKEE (reference sequence). CDR3 length: 17 residues. CDR3 sequence: CASSLEAGGLGKNIQYF. The CDR3 region has the DNA TGTGCCAGCAGCTTGGAGGCGGGGGGGCTTGGCAAAAACATTCAGTACTTC.

The J gene is TRBJ2-1, the V gene TRBV30; a possible D gene is TRBD1 (5 bases). Trimming took 1 base from V and 10 from J, leaving 11 bases between them. Germline-derived CDR1 and CDR2 are GTSNPN and SVGIG (reference sequence). The CDR3 totals 12 residues. Here the CDR3 reads CAWSGSGWEQFF. For the CDR3, the DNA is TGTGCCTGGAGTGGGTCAGGGTGGGAGCAGTTCTTC.

V gene TRBV6-2 or TRBV6-3 combines with J gene TRBJ2-5; TRBD2 is a possible D gene (7 bases). Looked up from germline, CDR1 is MNHEY and CDR2 is SVGEGT. V lost 8 bases to trimming and J lost 4 bases, with 20 bases between them. CDR3 length: 15 amino acids. The CDR3, as DNA: TGTGCCAGCCGCCGAGGGCGGGGGCGGGGAGAGACCCAGTACTTC. Encoded protein: CASRRGRGRGETQYF.

This rearrangement joins TRBV7-3 to TRBJ1-1; TRBD1 is a possible D gene (5 bases). CDR1 SGHTA and CDR2 FQGTGA come from the germline V gene. This CDR3 has 19 amino acids. The V and J ends lost 1 base and 1 base respectively, with 22 bases between them. This CDR3 reads CASSLIPRGWEGTNTEAFF. The CDR3 DNA sequence: TGTGCCAGCAGCTTAATACCCCGGGGTTGGGAGGGGACGAACACTGAAGCTTTCTTT.

Written as DNA, the CDR3 is TGTGCCTGGAGTTACCAGGGAGGCCAGCCCCAGCATTTT. It codes for CAWSYQGGQPQHF. V gene TRBV30 combines with J gene TRBJ1-5, with D maybe TRBD1 (5 bases). CDR3 length: 13 amino acids. Looked up from germline, CDR1 is GTSNPN and CDR2 is SVGIG (reference sequence). The V end lost 2 bases, the J end lost 7 bases, and 12 bases lay between the germline ends.

V and J are TRBV19 and TRBJ1-2, with 9 positions matching TRBD1. Trimming cost V 6 bases and J 6 bases; bases outside gene matches: 5. This CDR3 has 13 amino acids. Per the germline V gene, CDR1 is LNHDA and CDR2 is SQIVND (reference sequence). The CDR3 DNA sequence: TGTGCCAGTAGAACGGGACAGGGTGATGGCTACACCTTC. This translates into CASRTGQGDGYTF.

The chain recombines TRBV14 with TRBJ1-3; possibly TRBD1 for D (5 bases). Germline-derived CDR1 and CDR2 are SGHDN and FVKESK. This CDR3 comprises 16 residues. Trimming pared 0 bases from V and 0 bases from J, leaving 9 bases between. The chain's CDR3 is CASSQDMGLSGNTIYF. CDR3 DNA: TGTGCCAGCAGCCAAGATATGGGGCTCTCTGGAAACACCATATATTTT.

The gene calls are TRBV7-3 and TRBJ1-1; 7 nucleotides align to TRBD1. Per the germline V gene, CDR1 is SGHTA and CDR2 is FQGTGA. This CDR3 has 14 residues. V shed 5 bases and J 2 bases; nucleotides not matched to a gene: 5. The CDR3 reads CASSPGGYNTEAFF. The DNA of the CDR3 is TGTGCCAGCAGCCCAGGGGGATACAACACTGAAGCTTTCTTT. Based on the CDR3 plus reference TRBV7-3 and TRBJ1-1, the full variable domain is GAGVSQTPSNKVTEKGKYVELRCDPISGHTALYWYRQSLGQGPEFLIYFQGTGAADDSGLPNDRFFAVRPEGSVSTLKIQRTERGDSAVYLCASSPGGYNTEAFFGQGTRLTVV.

The chain employs TRBV18 and TRBJ2-1; TRBD2 matches at 12 bases. CDR3 length: 12 residues. Germline CDR1 and CDR2: KGHSH and LQKENI. V trimming: 10 bases; J trimming: 16 bases; junction bases outside the gene matches: 11. The CDR3 is CATTLTSGSPFF. CDR3 nucleotides: TGTGCCACCACCCTGACTAGCGGGAGTCCCTTCTTC.

This chain uses TRBV19 with TRBJ1-5; 9 nucleotides align to TRBD1. The CDR3 runs 14 residues. The ends lost 5 bases at V and 15 bases at J; junction bases unmatched: 14. Germline values: CDR1 LNHDA, CDR2 SQIVND (reference sequence). This CDR3 reads CASSPNPPDRGRHF. The CDR3 bases are TGTGCCAGTAGTCCGAACCCCCCGGACAGGGGTCGGCATTTT.

The chain uses TRBV23-1 and TRBJ2-1; TRBD2 might be the D (6 bases). TRBV23-1 carries the ORF label, with uncertain function. V was cut by 5 bases and J by 8 bases, with 13 bases left in between. The CDR3 runs to 13 residues. The CDR3 loop reads CASSSGEVDEQFF. CDR3 bases: TGCGCCAGCAGTTCGGGGGAGGTGGATGAGCAGTTCTTC.

The chain employs TRBV19 and TRBJ2-5; the match to TRBD1 covers 9 bases. CDR3 size: 16 residues. From germline, CDR1 is LNHDA and CDR2 SQIVND (reference sequence). The ends lost 8 bases at V and 1 base at J; junction bases unmatched: 11. The CDR3 nucleotides read TGTGCCAGTGGAAGAGGGACAGGGAAAATCCAAGAGACCCAGTACTTC. As protein: CASGRGTGKIQETQYF.

The chain joins TRBV2 to TRBJ2-1; 10 nucleotides line up with TRBD2. This CDR3 contains 12 residues. The germline V gene encodes CDR1 SNHLY and CDR2 FYNNEI. J was trimmed by 14 bases and V by 2 bases; bases with no gene match: 3. The CDR3 coding sequence is TGTGCCAGCAGTGAAACTAGCGGGGAGGAGTTCTTC. Translation gives CASSETSGEEFF.

This clone was observed a single time. The chain recombines TRBV10-3 with TRBJ1-5, with 7 bases aligning to TRBD1. Germline CDR1 reads ENHRY; CDR2 reads SYGVKD. The CDR3 consists of 14 residues. The V and J ends lost 6 bases and 5 bases, in that order; junction bases with no gene match: 7. The CDR3 spells CAISDRVGDQPQHF. DNA of the CDR3: TGTGCCATCAGCGACAGGGTGGGGGATCAGCCCCAGCATTTT.

The chain carries TRBV4-1 and TRBJ2-3, with 7 bases fitting TRBD1. Germline-derived CDR1 and CDR2 are MGHRA and YSYEKL. The CDR3 has 17 amino acids. Trimming removed 3 bases from V and 3 bases from J; junction bases left unmatched: 12. CDR3 sequence: CASSHGRTGGGTDTQYF. The DNA for the CDR3 is TGCGCCAGCAGCCATGGTCGGACAGGCGGAGGAACAGATACGCAGTATTTT.